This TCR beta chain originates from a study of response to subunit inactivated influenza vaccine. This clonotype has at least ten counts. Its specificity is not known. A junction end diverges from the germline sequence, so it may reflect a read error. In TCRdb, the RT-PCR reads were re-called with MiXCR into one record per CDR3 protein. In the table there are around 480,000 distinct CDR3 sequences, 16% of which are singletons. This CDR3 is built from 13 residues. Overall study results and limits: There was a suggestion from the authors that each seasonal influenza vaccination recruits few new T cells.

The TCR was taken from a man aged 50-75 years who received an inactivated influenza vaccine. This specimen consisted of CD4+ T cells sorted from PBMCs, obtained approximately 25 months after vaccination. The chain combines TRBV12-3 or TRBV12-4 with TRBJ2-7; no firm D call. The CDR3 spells CASSLALSQSRFF. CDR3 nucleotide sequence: TGTGCCAGCAGTTTAGCGCTTAGCCAATCCCGTTTCTTC.